The clone carrying this T cell receptor (beta chain) occurred once. V was trimmed by 3 bases and J by 5 bases, leaving 15 bases between them. CDR3 length equals 15 residues. CDR1 is KGHSH, CDR2 LQKENI, per germline. The sample comes from a study of blood T cell repertoires in COVID-19. This table comes from immunoSEQ multiplex PCR, and its TCRdb copy is limited to in-frame clones, with some not included. The data hold hundreds of thousands of clones, with about 90% observed a single time. What was sequenced was peripheral blood. The gene calls are TRBV18 and TRBJ2-3; D may be TRBD2 (8 bases). This clonotype was obtained from a man older than 75 with acute or convalescent COVID-19. CDR3 region: CASSPGLGGKDTQYF. CDR3 nucleotide sequence: TGTGCCAGCTCACCGGGACTAGGGGGCAAAGATACGCAGTATTTT.